This TCR beta chain was documented in a study of T cell repertoires in cytomegalovirus infection. The overall study: Public TCR beta signatures marked donors with CMV infection and the matching HLA. Study conclusions and caveats: CMV-specific TCR beta clonotypes restricted by HLA-C were the ones dominating the ex vivo response.

Using its own MiXCR run on the reads, TCRdb lists one record per CDR3 protein. Of approximately 470,000 distinct CDR3 sequences in the sample, about 42% were seen once. On this clonotype: Its antigen is not identified.

V shed 6 bases and J shed 10 bases, with 12 bases lying between them. This CDR3 has 12 amino acids. CDR1 is MGHDK and CDR2 is SYGVNS in the germline V gene. The material was cultured PBMCs, obtained from culture after CMV antigen stimulation. The rearrangement joins TRBV25-1 to TRBJ1-4; the D gene is possibly TRBD1 (5 bases). This clonotype originated in a human donor in good health (CMV status not recorded). Some clones in this sample may be carry-over from other donors' samples. The CDR3 protein is CASRGVLGKLFF. For the CDR3, the DNA is TGTGCCAGCAGGGGGGTTTTGGGAAAACTGTTTTTT.